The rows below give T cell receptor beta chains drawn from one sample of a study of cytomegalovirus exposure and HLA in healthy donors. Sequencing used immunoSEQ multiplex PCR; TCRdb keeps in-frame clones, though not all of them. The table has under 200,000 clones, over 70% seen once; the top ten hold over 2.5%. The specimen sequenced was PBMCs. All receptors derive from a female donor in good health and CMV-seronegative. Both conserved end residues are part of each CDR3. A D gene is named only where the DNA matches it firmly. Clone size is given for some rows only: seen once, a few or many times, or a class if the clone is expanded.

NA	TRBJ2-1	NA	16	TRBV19	CASSKLSLSLGPEQFF	TGTGCCAGTAGTAAGTTGAGCCTAAGTCTAGGCCCTGAGCAGTTCTTC
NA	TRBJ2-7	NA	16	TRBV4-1	CASSRNDGKTFYEQYF	TGCGCCAGCAGCCGCAACGACGGGAAAACTTTTTACGAGCAGTACTTC
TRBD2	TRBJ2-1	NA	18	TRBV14	CASSHVGLAGGLYNEQFF	TGTGCCAGCAGCCACGTGGGACTAGCGGGGGGCCTCTACAATGAGCAGTTCTTC
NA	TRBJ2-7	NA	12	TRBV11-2	CASSFLVGEQYF	TGTGCCAGCAGCTTTCTAGTCGGCGAGCAGTACTTC
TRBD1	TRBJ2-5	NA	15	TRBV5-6	CASSFSGRGRETQYF	TGTGCCAGCAGCTTTTCTGGCAGGGGGCGTGAGACCCAGTACTTC
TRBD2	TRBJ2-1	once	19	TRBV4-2	CASSHWVRGSGSLYNEQFF	TGTGCCAGCAGCCACTGGGTGAGGGGGAGCGGGAGTTTGTACAATGAGCAGTTCTTC
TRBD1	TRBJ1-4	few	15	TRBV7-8	CASSLEGGQGEKLFF	TGTGCCAGCAGCTTAGAGGGGGGACAGGGTGAAAAACTGTTTTTT
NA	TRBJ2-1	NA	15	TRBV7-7	CASSLGAGPGDEQFF	TGTGCTAGCAGCTTAGGGGCTGGCCCAGGGGATGAGCAGTTCTTC
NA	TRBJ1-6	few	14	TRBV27	CASSMIGGNSPLHF	TGTGCCAGCAGCATGATCGGGGGTAATTCACCCCTCCACTTT
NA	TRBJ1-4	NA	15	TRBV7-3	CASSLNIGSYEKLFF	TGTGCCAGCAGCTTAAATATCGGGTCATATGAAAAACTGTTTTTT
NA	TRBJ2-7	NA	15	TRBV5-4	CASSLAGLSSYEQYF	TGTGCCAGCAGCTTGGCGGGACTCAGCTCCTACGAGCAGTACTTC
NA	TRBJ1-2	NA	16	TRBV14	CASSQDRGTPNYGYTF	TGTGCCAGCAGCCAAGATCGGGGTACCCCAAACTATGGCTACACCTTC
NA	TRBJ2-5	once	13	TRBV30	CAWRPTSMETQYF	TGTGCCTGGAGACCTACCTCGATGGAGACCCAGTACTTC
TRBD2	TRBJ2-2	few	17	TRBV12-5	CASGLVRGGTNTGELFF	TGTGCTAGTGGTTTGGTACGGGGGGGTACGAACACCGGGGAGCTGTTTTTT
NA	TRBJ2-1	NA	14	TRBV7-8	CASSLGASWNEQFF	TGTGCCAGCAGCTTAGGGGCTAGCTGGAATGAGCAGTTCTTC
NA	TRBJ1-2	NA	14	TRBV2	CASRAGRNNYGYTF	TGTGCCAGCAGGGCCGGGAGAAATAACTATGGCTACACCTTC
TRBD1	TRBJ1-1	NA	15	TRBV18	CASSPPGQGGTEAFF	TGTGCCAGCTCACCGCCGGGACAGGGGGGCACTGAAGCTTTCTTT
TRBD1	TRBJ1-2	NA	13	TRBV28	CATFRTGGYGYTF	TGTGCCACGTTTCGGACAGGGGGCTATGGCTACACCTTC
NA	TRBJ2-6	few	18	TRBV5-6	CASSSIRDSALGANVLTF	TGTGCCAGCAGCTCCATCCGGGACTCAGCTTTGGGGGCCAACGTCCTGACTTTC
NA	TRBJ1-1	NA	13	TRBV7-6	CASSLGAGLEAFF	TGTGCCAGCAGCTTAGGCGCAGGGCTTGAAGCTTTCTTT
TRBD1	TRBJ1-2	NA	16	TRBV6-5	CASSYSKTGTADGYTF	TGTGCCAGCAGTTACTCGAAAACCGGGACAGCGGATGGCTACACCTTC
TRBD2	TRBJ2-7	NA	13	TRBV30	CACGLAGSYEQYF	TGTGCCTGTGGACTAGCGGGGTCCTACGAGCAGTACTTC